One sample yielded the 13 T cell receptor beta chains listed below, sequenced in a study of blood T cell repertoires in COVID-19. Produced via immunoSEQ multiplex PCR; TCRdb's table is partial and in-frame only. The sample lists over 200,000 clones; 88% were seen once. Sequenced material: peripheral blood. These receptors were taken from a human donor in a cohort sampled during active COVID-19.

The chain links TRBV6-2 or TRBV6-3 to TRBJ1-1; the D gene is possibly TRBD1 (6 bases). The CDR3 has 14 amino acids. CDR1 is MNHEY, CDR2 SVGEGT, per germline. V was cut by 5 bases and J by 0 bases, with 10 bases left in between. The CDR3 loop is CASSDPGVNTEAFF. CDR3 bases: TGTGCCAGCAGTGACCCAGGGGTGAACACTGAAGCTTTCTTT.

The gene calls are TRBV7-2 and TRBJ1-6; maybe TRBD1 (5 bases). CDR3 length equals 15 residues. Trimming shortened V by 5 bases and J by 7 bases, and 15 bases separated the two germline ends. Germline loops: CDR1 SGHTA, CDR2 FQGNSA. CDR3 residues: CASSPEGSLNSPLHF. CDR3 bases: TGTGCCAGCAGCCCGGAGGGGAGTCTCAATTCACCCCTCCACTTT.

V is TRBV24-1 and J is TRBJ2-5, with D possibly being TRBD2 (5 bases). V lost 2 bases and J lost 1, with 10 bases in between. This CDR3 comprises 15 residues. Germline V gives CDR1 KGHDR, CDR2 SFDVKD. CDR3 nucleotide sequence: TGTGCCACCAGTGATTCCGGGGAGATCCAAGAGACCCAGTACTTC. Translation gives CATSDSGEIQETQYF.

The rearrangement links TRBV30 to TRBJ1-2, with D maybe TRBD1 (6 bases). In germline, CDR1 is GTSNPN, CDR2 SVGIG (reference sequence). V was shortened by 4 bases and J by 5 bases, with 8 bases between the two germline ends. The CDR3 extends over 11 amino acids. DNA of the CDR3: TGTGCCTGGAAACAGGGTTATGGCTACACCTTC. Translation gives CAWKQGYGYTF.

The rearrangement links TRBV18 to TRBJ1-2; D possibly corresponds to TRBD1 (5 bases). Germline CDR1 KGHSH, CDR2 LQKENI. The CDR3 extends over 15 amino acids. Deletions cut 1 base from V and 2 bases from J, with 11 bases between. As DNA, the CDR3 is TGTGCCAGCTCACCACAAGCAAGACAGAACTATGGCTACACCTTC. Its protein is CASSPQARQNYGYTF.

J is TRBJ1-6 and V is TRBV27, with D perhaps TRBD1 (6 bases). The CDR3 totals 15 residues. The V gene lost 0 bases and the J gene lost 8 bases, with 11 bases spanning the gap. Germline CDR1 reads MNHEY; CDR2 reads SMNVEV (reference sequence). CDR3 region: CASSLSGQGYSPLHF. The CDR3 DNA is TGTGCCAGCAGTTTATCGGGTCAGGGGTATTCACCCCTCCACTTT.

The chain recombines TRBV7-9 with TRBJ2-5; 12 bases agree with TRBD2. Looked up from germline, CDR1 is SEHNR and CDR2 is FQNEAQ (reference sequence). The CDR3 runs 17 residues. V lost 1 base and J lost 2; bases outside the gene matches: 5. CDR3 nucleotides: TGTGCCAGCAGCTTAGTGGGACTAGCGGGCGAACAAGAGACCCAGTACTTC. Translated: CASSLVGLAGEQETQYF.

The CDR3 loop reads CASSPLSEKLFF. CDR3 bases: TGTGCCAGCAGTCCCTTGTCCGAAAAACTGTTTTTT. This chain links TRBV6-2 or TRBV6-3 with TRBJ1-4; D uncertain. CDR3 size: 12 residues. Germline CDR1 is MNHEY and CDR2 is SVGEGT. V shed 5 bases and J shed 8 bases, with 9 bases lying between them.

The chain links TRBV19 to TRBJ1-1, with D perhaps TRBD1 (6 bases). The CDR3 extends over 13 amino acids. V lost 1 base and J 8 bases, leaving 11 bases between the germline ends. CDR1 and CDR2 (germline): LNHDA, SQIVND (reference sequence). The CDR3 sequence is CASSIGGGTEAFF. As DNA, the CDR3 is TGTGCCAGTAGTATAGGAGGGGGAACAGAAGCTTTCTTT.

The chain links TRBV12-5 to TRBJ2-7; 10 bases are a match to TRBD2. The trim removed 5 bases at V and 5 bases at J, leaving 9 bases unmatched. The CDR3 has 15 residues. Germline loops: CDR1 LGHNT, CDR2 FRNRAP. DNA of the CDR3: TGTGCTAGTGGTCAAAGCGGGGGGGCTTCCCACGAGCAGTACTTC. This encodes CASGQSGGASHEQYF.

The rearrangement links TRBV28 to TRBJ1-5; D remains unclear. V shed 3 bases and J shed 0 bases, with 18 bases lying between them. The germline CDR1 and CDR2 sequences are MDHEN and SYDVKM. The CDR3 is 18 amino acids. The CDR3 loop reads CASSFLGSLGYSNQPQHF. The CDR3 DNA reads as TGTGCCAGCAGTTTTTTAGGCAGCCTGGGCTATAGCAATCAGCCCCAGCATTTT. The full variable domain, in which reference TRBV28 and TRBJ1-5 provide the parts outside the CDR3, is DVKVTQSSRYLVKRTGEKVFLECVQDMDHENMFWYRQDPGLGLRLIYFSYDVKMKEKGDIPEGYSVSREKKERFSLILESASTNQTSMYLCASSFLGSLGYSNQPQHFGDGTRLSIL.

The chain recombines TRBV6-2 or TRBV6-3 with TRBJ1-4, with D unresolved. The germline V and J ends were trimmed by 4 bases and 0 bases, with 12 bases remaining between them. Germline loops: CDR1 MNHEY, CDR2 SVGEGT. The CDR3 loop spans 16 amino acids. The CDR3 region is CASSSPRFATNEKLFF. CDR3 DNA sequence: TGTGCCAGCAGTTCCCCCAGGTTTGCAACTAATGAAAAACTGTTTTTT.

V and J are TRBV9 and TRBJ1-1; a weak D match, TRBD1 (5 bases). This CDR3 has 15 amino acids. Germline CDR1 and CDR2: SGDLS and YYNGEE. V was trimmed by 0 bases and J by 3 bases, leaving 12 bases between them. The CDR3 bases are TGTGCCAGCAGCGTAGTGGTAGGAGGGGACACTGAAGCTTTCTTT. This codes for CASSVVVGGDTEAFF.